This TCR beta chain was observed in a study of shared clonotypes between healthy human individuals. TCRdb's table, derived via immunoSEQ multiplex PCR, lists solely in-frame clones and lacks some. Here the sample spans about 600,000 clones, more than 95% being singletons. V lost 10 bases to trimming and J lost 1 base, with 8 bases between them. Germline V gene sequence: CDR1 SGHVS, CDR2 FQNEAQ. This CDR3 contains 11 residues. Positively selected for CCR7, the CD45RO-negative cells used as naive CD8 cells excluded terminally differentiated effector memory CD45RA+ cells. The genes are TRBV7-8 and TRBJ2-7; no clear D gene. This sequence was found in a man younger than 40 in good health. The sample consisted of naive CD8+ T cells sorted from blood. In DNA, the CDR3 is TGTGCCACCGCAGCTTCCTACGAGCAGTACTTC. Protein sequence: CATAASYEQYF.